This T cell receptor beta chain was profiled in a study of T cells after yellow fever vaccination. For the study at large: Each low-cell-number fraction was prepared by means of SMART-Seq v4 Ultra Low Input. Study observations and caveats: Re-detected after boosting: most primary clones, 96% of CD4 and about 85% of CD8. Clonotypes shared by both compartments, CD4 and CD8, made up a small share.

This clonotype was detected only a few times. Conversion of TCR transcripts into cDNA relied on 5'RACE template switching, which added a universal primer site and UMIs. TCRdb passed the 5' RACE reads through MiXCR, listing each CDR3 protein once. The sample has 100,000 or so distinct CDR3 sequences, about 8.4% seen once. Germline loops: CDR1 LNHDA, CDR2 SQIVND (reference sequence). V dropped 6 bases and J dropped 2 bases, with 2 bases sitting between them. The CDR3 has 11 amino acids. The chain combines TRBV19 with TRBJ1-5, with D hard to call. Here the sequenced sample was CD8+ T cells not binding an NS4B(214-222) dextramer, sorted from PBMCs, taken around 16 days after the first yellow fever vaccination. This clonotype originated in a man aged 18 to 29 who received the YFV17D yellow fever vaccine. The CDR3 nucleotides read TGTGCCAGTAGAGGCAATCAGCCCCAGCATTTT. Translating gives CASRGNQPQHF.